Each of the 5 T cell receptor beta chains below was sequenced from the same sample in a study of cytomegalovirus exposure and HLA in healthy donors. Primers included in the PCR were 60 Vbeta and 13 Jbeta primers. Sequencing was performed with immunoSEQ multiplex PCR; in TCRdb, only in-frame clones are kept and a portion is missing. The table includes 150,000 or so clones, around 80% detected once. Sequenced: PBMCs. The receptors stem from a man aged 30 to 45 in good health and CMV-seropositive.

The chain combines TRBV9 with TRBJ2-7; 7 bases line up with TRBD2. The J segment lost 3 bases and the V segment lost 0 bases, leaving 3 bases of the junction unmatched. This CDR3 spans 14 amino acids. Germline CDR1 SGDLS, CDR2 YYNGEE. Here the CDR3 reads CASSVGDYIYEQYF. The DNA of the CDR3 is TGTGCCAGCAGCGTAGGGGACTATATCTACGAGCAGTACTTC.

This clone is a singleton in its sample. The chain is built from TRBV28 and TRBJ1-5; TRBD1 is a possible D gene (6 bases). CDR1 is MDHEN and CDR2 is SYDVKM in the germline V gene. V lost 4 bases, J lost 2 bases, and 9 bases lay in between. The CDR3 has 14 amino acids. DNA of the CDR3: TGTGCCAGCAGTTCAGGGGCTGGCAATCAGCCCCAGCATTTT. It yields the protein CASSSGAGNQPQHF.

The J gene is TRBJ2-7, the V gene TRBV4-1, with 10 bases that match TRBD2. Unmatched junction bases numbered 8, after V lost 3 bases and J lost 3 bases. This CDR3 spans 16 amino acids. Germline lookup yields CDR1 MGHRA and CDR2 YSYEKL. The chain's CDR3 is CASSQGLAGGLYEQYF. The CDR3 DNA sequence: TGCGCCAGCAGCCAGGGGTTAGCGGGGGGCCTCTACGAGCAGTACTTC.

The chain couples TRBV21-1 to TRBJ2-5; the table's D call, TRBD2, was not checked against the DNA. TRBV21-1 is a pseudogene. The CDR3 has 15 residues. The CDR3 protein is CASSLRRGRKETQYF. The CDR3 coding sequence is TGTGCCAGCAGTCTAAGGAGGGGTAGGAAGGAGACCCAGTACTTC.

This sequence joins TRBV27 and TRBJ2-7, with TRBD1 matching 10 bases. J was trimmed by 4 bases and V by 4 bases; bases with no gene match: 10. CDR1 and CDR2 (germline): MNHEY, SMNVEV (reference sequence). The CDR3 sequence is 16 residues long. The CDR3 DNA follows: TGTGCCAGCAGTTCCCGCTACCCGGGACAGGGGTACGAGCAGTACTTC. It is translated as CASSSRYPGQGYEQYF.